The T cell receptor (beta chain) under discussion was sequenced for a study of blood T cells in healthy people across ages. Study results and limitations: Naive CD4+ cells and diversity were both higher in long-lived donors than in aged donors.

The ends were cut back, 3 bases at V and 11 bases at J, with 19 bases in the middle. The CDR3 is 13 amino acids. From germline, CDR1 is DFQATT and CDR2 SNEGSKA (reference sequence). A remark on this clonotype: Its antigen is undetermined.

Donation came from healthy Caucasian individuals in Russia who were aged roughly 6 to 95. For the second PCR, which ran for 7 to 11 cycles, a sample-barcoded 5' primer and a J-beta primer mix were used. TCRdb analysed the 5' RACE reads with MiXCR anew, one entry per CDR3 protein. The sample carries fewer than 900,000 distinct CDR3 sequences, about 52% recorded once. Sequencing was performed on blood. This sequence joins TRBV20-1 and TRBJ2-5, with D hard to call. This TCR derives from a woman aged 60-75 years in good health. The CDR3 spells CSASGQVLGGQYF. In DNA, the CDR3 is TGCAGTGCTAGTGGGCAGGTACTTGGTGGGCAGTACTTC.